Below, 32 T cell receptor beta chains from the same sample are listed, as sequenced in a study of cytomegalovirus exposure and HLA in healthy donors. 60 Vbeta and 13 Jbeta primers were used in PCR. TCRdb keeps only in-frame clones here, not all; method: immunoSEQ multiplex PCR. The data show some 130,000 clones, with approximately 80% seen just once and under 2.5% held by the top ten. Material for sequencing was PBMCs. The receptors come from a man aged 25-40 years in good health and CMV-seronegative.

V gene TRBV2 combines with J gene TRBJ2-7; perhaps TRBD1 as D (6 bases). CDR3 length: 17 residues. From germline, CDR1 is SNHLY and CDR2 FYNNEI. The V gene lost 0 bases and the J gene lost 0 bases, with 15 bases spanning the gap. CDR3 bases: TGTGCCAGCAGTGAAGCATTGCATTGGGACATCTCCTACGAGCAGTACTTC. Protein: CASSEALHWDISYEQYF.

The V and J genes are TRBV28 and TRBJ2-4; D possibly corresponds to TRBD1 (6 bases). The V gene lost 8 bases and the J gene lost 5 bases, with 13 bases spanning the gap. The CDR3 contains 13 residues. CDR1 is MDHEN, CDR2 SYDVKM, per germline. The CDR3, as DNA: TGTGCCAGCGGCGACCCAGGGGAAAACATTCAGTACTTC. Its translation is CASGDPGENIQYF.

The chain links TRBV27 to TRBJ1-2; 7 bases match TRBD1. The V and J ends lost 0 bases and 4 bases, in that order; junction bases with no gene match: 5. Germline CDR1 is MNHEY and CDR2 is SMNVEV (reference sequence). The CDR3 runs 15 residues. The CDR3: CASSLSGTDSYGYTF. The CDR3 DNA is TGTGCCAGCAGTTTATCGGGGACAGACAGCTATGGCTACACCTTC.

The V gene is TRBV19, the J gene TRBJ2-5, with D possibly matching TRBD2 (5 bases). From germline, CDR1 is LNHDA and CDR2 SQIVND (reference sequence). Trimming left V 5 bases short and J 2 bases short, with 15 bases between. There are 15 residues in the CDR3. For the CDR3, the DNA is TGTGCCAGTAGTTGGTCGGGGAGTGGGCAAGAGACCCAGTACTTC. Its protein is CASSWSGSGQETQYF.

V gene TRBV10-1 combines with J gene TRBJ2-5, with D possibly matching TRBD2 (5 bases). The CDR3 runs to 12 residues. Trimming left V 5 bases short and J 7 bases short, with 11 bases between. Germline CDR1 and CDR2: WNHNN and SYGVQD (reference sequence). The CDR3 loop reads CASSRHGGTQYF. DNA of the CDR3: TGCGCCAGCAGTAGGCACGGAGGGACCCAGTACTTC.

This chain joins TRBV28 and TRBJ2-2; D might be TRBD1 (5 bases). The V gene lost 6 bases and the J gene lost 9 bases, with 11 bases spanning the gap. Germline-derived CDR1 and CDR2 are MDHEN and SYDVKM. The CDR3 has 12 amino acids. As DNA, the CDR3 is TGTGCCAGCAGGAACGCAGGGCGGGAGCTGTTTTTT. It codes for CASRNAGRELFF.

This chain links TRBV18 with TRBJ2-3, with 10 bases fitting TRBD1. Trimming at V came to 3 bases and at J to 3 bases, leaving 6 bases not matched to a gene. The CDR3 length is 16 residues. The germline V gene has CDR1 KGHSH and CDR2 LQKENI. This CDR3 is CASSPWTGGTTDTQYF. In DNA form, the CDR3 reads TGTGCCAGCTCACCTTGGACAGGGGGAACAACAGATACGCAGTATTTT.

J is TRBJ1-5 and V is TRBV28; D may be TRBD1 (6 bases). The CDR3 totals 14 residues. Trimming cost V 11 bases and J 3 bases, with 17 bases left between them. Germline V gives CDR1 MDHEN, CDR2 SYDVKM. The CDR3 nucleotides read TGTGCCTTCCGAATGGGGGCGGTCAATCAGCCCCAGCATTTT. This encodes CAFRMGAVNQPQHF.

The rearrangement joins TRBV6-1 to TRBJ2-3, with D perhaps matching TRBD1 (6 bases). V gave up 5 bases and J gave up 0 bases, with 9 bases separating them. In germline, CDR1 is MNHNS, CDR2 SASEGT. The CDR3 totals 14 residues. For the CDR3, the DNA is TGTGCCAGCAGTTTACAGGGAAGCACAGATACGCAGTATTTT. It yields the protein CASSLQGSTDTQYF.

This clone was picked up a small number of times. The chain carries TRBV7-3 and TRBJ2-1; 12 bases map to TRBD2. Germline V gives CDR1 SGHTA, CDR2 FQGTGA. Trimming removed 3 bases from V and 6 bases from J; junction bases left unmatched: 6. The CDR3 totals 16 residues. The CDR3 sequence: CASSFSGLAGPNEQFF. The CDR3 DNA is TGTGCCAGCAGCTTCTCGGGACTAGCGGGCCCCAATGAGCAGTTCTTC. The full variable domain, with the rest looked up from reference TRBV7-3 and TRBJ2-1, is GAGVSQTPSNKVTEKGKYVELRCDPISGHTALYWYRQSLGQGPEFLIYFQGTGAADDSGLPNDRFFAVRPEGSVSTLKIQRTERGDSAVYLCASSFSGLAGPNEQFFGPGTRLTVL.

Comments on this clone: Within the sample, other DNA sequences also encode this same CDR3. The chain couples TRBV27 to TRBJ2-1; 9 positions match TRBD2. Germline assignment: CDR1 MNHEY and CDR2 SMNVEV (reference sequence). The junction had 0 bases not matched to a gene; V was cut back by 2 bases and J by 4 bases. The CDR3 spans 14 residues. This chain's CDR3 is CASSLAGGYNEQFF. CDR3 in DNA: TGTGCCAGCAGTTTAGCGGGAGGGTACAATGAGCAGTTCTTC.

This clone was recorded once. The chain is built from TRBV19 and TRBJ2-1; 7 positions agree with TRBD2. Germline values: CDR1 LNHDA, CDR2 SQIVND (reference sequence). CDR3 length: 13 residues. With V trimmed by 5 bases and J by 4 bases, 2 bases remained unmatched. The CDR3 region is CASSWGGYNEQFF. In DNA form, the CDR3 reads TGTGCCAGTAGTTGGGGGGGTTACAATGAGCAGTTCTTC.

The CDR3 region is CASSTEGLAGVDTQYF. CDR3 in DNA: TGCGCCAGCAGCACTGAGGGACTAGCGGGAGTAGATACGCAGTATTTT. The chain employs TRBV5-1 and TRBJ2-3; 14 bases agree with TRBD2. Trimming removed 4 bases from V and 5 bases from J; junction bases left unmatched: 6. Germline CDR1 reads SGHRS; CDR2 reads YFSETQ. The CDR3 covers 16 residues.

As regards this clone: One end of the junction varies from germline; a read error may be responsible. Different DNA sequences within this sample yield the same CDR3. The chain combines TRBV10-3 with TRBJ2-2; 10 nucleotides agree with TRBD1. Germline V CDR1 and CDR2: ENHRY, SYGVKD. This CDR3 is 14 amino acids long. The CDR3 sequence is CALRQGADTGELFF. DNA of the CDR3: TGCGCCCTTAGACAGGGGGCGGACACCGGGGAGCTGTTTTTT.

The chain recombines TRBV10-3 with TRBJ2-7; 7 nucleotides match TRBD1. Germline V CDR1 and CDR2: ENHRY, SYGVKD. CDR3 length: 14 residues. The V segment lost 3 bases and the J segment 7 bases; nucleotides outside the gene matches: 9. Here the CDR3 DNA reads TGTGCCATCAGTGATAGTCAGGGGGTGGGAGAGCAGTACTTC. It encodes CAISDSQGVGEQYF.

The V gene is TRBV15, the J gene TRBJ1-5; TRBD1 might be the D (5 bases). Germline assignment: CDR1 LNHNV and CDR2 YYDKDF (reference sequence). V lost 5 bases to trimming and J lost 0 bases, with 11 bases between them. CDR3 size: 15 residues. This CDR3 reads CATSVRVYSNQPQHF. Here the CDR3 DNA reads TGTGCCACCAGCGTCAGGGTCTATAGCAATCAGCCCCAGCATTTT. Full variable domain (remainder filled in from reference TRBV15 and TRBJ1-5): DAMVIQNPRYQVTQFGKPVTLSCSQTLNHNVMYWYQQKSSQAPKLLFHYYDKDFNNEADTPDNFQSRRPNTSFCFLDIRSPGLGDTAMYLCATSVRVYSNQPQHFGDGTRLSIL.

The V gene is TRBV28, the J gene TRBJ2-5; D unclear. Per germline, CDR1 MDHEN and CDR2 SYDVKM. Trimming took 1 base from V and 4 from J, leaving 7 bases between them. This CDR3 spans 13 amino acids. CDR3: CASSLSSGETQYF. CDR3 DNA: TGTGCCAGCAGTTTATCTTCGGGAGAGACCCAGTACTTC.

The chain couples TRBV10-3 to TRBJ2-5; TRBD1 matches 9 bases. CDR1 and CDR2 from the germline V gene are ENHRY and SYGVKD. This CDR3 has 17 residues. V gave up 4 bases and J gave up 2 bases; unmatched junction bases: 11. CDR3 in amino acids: CAISGAVGQGFQETQYF. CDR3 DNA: TGTGCCATCAGTGGGGCCGTGGGACAGGGATTTCAAGAGACCCAGTACTTC.

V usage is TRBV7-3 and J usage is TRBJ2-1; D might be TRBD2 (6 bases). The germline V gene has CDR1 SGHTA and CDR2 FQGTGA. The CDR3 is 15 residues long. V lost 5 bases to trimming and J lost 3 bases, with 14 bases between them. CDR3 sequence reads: CASSRSGAGYNEQFF. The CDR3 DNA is TGTGCCAGCAGCCGTAGCGGTGCTGGCTACAATGAGCAGTTCTTC.

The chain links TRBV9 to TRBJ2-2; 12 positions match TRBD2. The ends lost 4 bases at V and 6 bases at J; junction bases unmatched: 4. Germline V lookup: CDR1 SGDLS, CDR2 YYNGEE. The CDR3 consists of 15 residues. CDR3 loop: CASSQTSGSAGELFF. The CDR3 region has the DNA TGTGCCAGCAGCCAGACTAGCGGGAGTGCCGGGGAGCTGTTTTTT.

CDR3: CASSLGTSGNTDTQYF. CDR3 nucleotide sequence: TGTGCCAGCAGCTTGGGGACTAGCGGAAACACAGATACGCAGTATTTT. This chain connects TRBV7-3 to TRBJ2-3, with 11 bases fitting TRBD2. The CDR3 runs to 16 residues. CDR1 is SGHTA and CDR2 is FQGTGA in the germline V gene. The V and J ends lost 3 bases and 2 bases, in that order; junction bases with no gene match: 4.

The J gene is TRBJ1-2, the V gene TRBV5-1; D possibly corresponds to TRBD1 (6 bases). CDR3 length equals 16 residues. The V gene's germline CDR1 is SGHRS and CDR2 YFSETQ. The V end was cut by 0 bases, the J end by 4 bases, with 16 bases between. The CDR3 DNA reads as TGCGCCAGCAGCTTGGGGGACACCGAACCAAGCTATGGCTACACCTTC. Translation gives CASSLGDTEPSYGYTF.

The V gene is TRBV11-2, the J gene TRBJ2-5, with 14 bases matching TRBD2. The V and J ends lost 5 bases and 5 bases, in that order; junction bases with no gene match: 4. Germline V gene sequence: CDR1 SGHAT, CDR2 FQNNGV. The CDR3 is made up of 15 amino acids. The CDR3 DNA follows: TGTGCCAGCAGCGTCGGGACTAGCGGGAGCGAGACCCAGTACTTC. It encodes CASSVGTSGSETQYF.

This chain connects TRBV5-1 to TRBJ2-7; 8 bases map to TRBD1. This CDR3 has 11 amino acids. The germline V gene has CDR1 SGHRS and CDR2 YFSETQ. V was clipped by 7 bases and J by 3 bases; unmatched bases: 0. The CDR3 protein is CASGQGYEQYF. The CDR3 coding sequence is TGCGCCAGCGGACAGGGCTACGAGCAGTACTTC.

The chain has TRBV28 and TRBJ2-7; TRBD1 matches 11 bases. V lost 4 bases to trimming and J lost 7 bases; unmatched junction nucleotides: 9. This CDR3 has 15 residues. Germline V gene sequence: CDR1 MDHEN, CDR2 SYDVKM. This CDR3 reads CASSSRTGGIGEQYF. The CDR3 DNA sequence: TGTGCCAGCAGTTCCCGGACAGGGGGCATCGGTGAGCAGTACTTC.

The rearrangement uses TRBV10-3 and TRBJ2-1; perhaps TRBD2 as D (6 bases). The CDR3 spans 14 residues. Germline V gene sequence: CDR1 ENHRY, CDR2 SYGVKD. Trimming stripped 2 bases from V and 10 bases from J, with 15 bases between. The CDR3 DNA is TGTGCCATCAGTGAGAGGTCTAGCGAACAGGAGCAGTTCTTC. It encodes CAISERSSEQEQFF.

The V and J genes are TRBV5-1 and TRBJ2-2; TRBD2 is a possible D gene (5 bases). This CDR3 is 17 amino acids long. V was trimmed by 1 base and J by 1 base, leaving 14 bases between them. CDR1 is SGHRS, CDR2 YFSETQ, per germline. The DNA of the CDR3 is TGCGCCAGCAGCTTGCCTAGCCAGTTACAGAACACCGGGGAGCTGTTTTTT. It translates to CASSLPSQLQNTGELFF.

CDR3 coding DNA: TGTGCCAGCTCACTCTCACGCGGAACAGGGGGCACTGGAAACACCATATATTTT. Its translation is CASSLSRGTGGTGNTIYF. The genes are TRBV18 and TRBJ1-3, with 9 bases fitting TRBD1. The CDR3 has 18 residues. The V and J ends lost 4 bases and 2 bases, in that order; junction bases with no gene match: 12. CDR1 is KGHSH and CDR2 is LQKENI in the germline V gene.

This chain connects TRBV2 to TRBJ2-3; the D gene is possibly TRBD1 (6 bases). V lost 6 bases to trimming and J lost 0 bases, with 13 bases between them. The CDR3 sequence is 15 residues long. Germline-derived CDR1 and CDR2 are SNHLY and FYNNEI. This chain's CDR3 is CASRKDRSSTDTQYF. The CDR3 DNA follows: TGTGCCAGCAGAAAAGACAGGAGTAGCACAGATACGCAGTATTTT.

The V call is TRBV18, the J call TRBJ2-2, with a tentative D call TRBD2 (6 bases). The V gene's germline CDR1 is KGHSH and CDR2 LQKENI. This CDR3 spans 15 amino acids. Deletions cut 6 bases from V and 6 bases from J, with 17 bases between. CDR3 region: CASSLMSREAGELFF. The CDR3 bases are TGTGCCAGCTCCCTTATGAGCAGGGAGGCCGGGGAGCTGTTTTTT.

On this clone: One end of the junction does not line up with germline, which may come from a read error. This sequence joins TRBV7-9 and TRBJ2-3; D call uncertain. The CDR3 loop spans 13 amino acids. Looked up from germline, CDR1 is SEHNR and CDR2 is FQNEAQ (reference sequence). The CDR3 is CSSSLSITDTQYF. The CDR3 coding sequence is TGTTCCAGCAGCCTGTCTATCACAGATACGCAGTATTTT.

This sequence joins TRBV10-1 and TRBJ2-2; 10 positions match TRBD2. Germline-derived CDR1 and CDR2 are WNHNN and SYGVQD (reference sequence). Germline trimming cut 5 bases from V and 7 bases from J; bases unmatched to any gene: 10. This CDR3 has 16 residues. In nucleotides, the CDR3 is TGCGCCAGCAGTAGGGGATCTAGCGGGAGTGGCGGGGAGCTGTTTTTT. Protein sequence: CASSRGSSGSGGELFF.